Reported below is one T cell receptor beta chain. Its target is unknown. This entry belongs to a study of shared clonotypes between healthy human individuals. Overall study findings and caveats: Naive CD4 clonotypes overlapped across several donors at approximately 4.5%. Rarefaction revealed incomplete sorted-subset sequencing despite large depth. When compared with the clonotypes that were shared by all four sorted-subset donors, the non-shared clonotypes turned out to have lower generation probabilities.

Those who donated were healthy HIV-negative adults, with no recent acute infections or vaccinations reported. The assay was immunoSEQ multiplex PCR, and TCRdb's table has in-frame clones only and misses some. This table has around 1.5 million clones, about 98% appearing once. The sequence was obtained from a young man in good health. Sequencing was done on a sample of naive CD4+ T cells sorted from blood. Subset denoted: CD45RA+ positively selected.

CDR3 sequence reads: CASSLPRNSGRGSYNEQFF. The CDR3 DNA reads TGCGCCAGCAGCTTGCCACGGAACAGCGGGAGGGGCTCCTACAATGAGCAGTTCTTC. The chain carries TRBV5-1 and TRBJ2-1; TRBD2 agrees at 10 bases. The CDR3 covers 19 residues. The germline gives CDR1 SGHRS, CDR2 YFSETQ. J lost 0 bases, V lost 1 base, and 10 bases had no gene match. The full variable domain, rest sourced from reference TRBV5-1 and TRBJ2-1, is KAGVTQTPRYLIKTRGQQVTLSCSPISGHRSVSWYQQTPGQGLQFLFEYFSETQRNKGNFPGRFSGRQFSNSRSEMNVSTLELGDSALYLCASSLPRNSGRGSYNEQFFGPGTRLTVL.